This T cell receptor beta chain was captured by sequencing in a study of a mutant IDH1 vaccine in newly diagnosed glioma (dated by TCRdb to 2020 to 2023). Concerning the study at large: Of the approximately 34 patients who were treated, approximately 60% were male and around 38% were female, and the mean age was around 40 years. Prior to enrollment, patients had been given standard therapy consisting of radiotherapy alone, temozolomide alone, or radiochemotherapy with temozolomide, with the combination given to most patients. Six visits were used for peripheral blood collection: V03 (baseline), V05, V07, V10, V12 and V13. Longitudinal TCRB deep sequencing was done for 25 to 30 treated patients, wherever samples were available for exploratory analyses.

Preparation of the library involved the immunoSEQ multiplex PCR assay. Rearranged TCR beta chain sequences were amplified using the hsTCRB Kit according to the manufacturer's protocol. Sequencing of TCRB libraries was carried out on an Illumina MiSeq. On the study's bioinformatics: The kit vendor's proprietary platform handled demultiplexing, trimming and gene mapping. In TCRdb, the immuneACCESS table is reduced to in-frame sequences with V and J assigned. These tables do not hold every clone; where another copy was compared, an unresolved V gene accounts for under half, and the others remain unexplained. That table furnishes V, J and clone size, whereas the DNA furnished D and trimming. The sample has 25,000 to 35,000 clones on record, around 85% of them singletons. Of the sample, around 5% is held by the ten largest clones. On the study overall, not on this receptor specifically: Across multiple MHC alleles, vaccine-induced immune responses were seen in roughly 93% of patients. It was noted by the authors that analyses of patient blood samples could not be reproduced owing to sample limitations. PBMC samples for TCRB deep sequencing were selected based on availability. Pseudoprogression appeared unrelated to alterations in the top peripheral T cell clonotypes detected by TCRB sequencing.

In the case of this clone: The target of this receptor is not known. There are no base qualities to consult, and no much larger clone falls within one base.

The time point label, read with the paper, signifies: baseline, week 1 (first vaccination visit). The sample's treatment or condition, from its label and the paper: pre-vaccination baseline after standard-of-care therapy. Newly diagnosed WHO grade 3 or 4 IDH1-mutant astrocytomas showing loss of nuclear ATRX were present in the donors. The samples were drawn from NOA16, a multicentre, single-arm, open-label phase I trial in Germany that tested a mutant IDH1 peptide vaccine in humans for the first time. Visit V03 blood draws served as the baseline sample for immunogenicity testing. Genomic DNA for TCRB sequencing was isolated from EDTA blood with the DNeasy Blood and Tissue Kit. The sequence came from a woman aged 40 to 50 with glioma. The sequencing used PBMCs, collected from a glioma patient treated with radiotherapy, temozolomide or both.

This receptor has the CDR3 CASSPGGGNQPQHF. The nucleotide sequence reads TGTGCCAGCAGCCCAGGAGGAGGCAATCAGCCCCAGCATTTT. This receptor chain uses TRBV6-6 and TRBJ1-5, with no confident D gene call. The germline V gene encodes CDR1 MNHNY and CDR2 SVGAGI (reference sequence). V loses 6 bases, J loses 2 bases, and the germline ends lie 11 bases apart. The CDR3, cysteine through phenylalanine, is 14 amino acids long. Just CDR3 DNA is preserved here, 42 bases in frame from base 1.